Presented here are 19 T cell receptor beta chains from one specimen sequenced in a study of T cells in Graves' hyperthyroidism and ophthalmopathy. The TCR beta CDR3 regions underwent amplification using RNA transcripts as the source. HTBI primers were the set used in a first-round RT-PCR of the TCR CDR3. TCRdb called the multiplex PCR reads again in MiXCR, with one record for every CDR3 protein. The sample holds roughly 700,000 distinct CDR3 sequences, roughly 17% seen once. The source material was blood. Source of these receptors: a man aged 50-60 years with Graves' hyperthyroidism.

This clonotype has a count of ten or more. The J gene is TRBJ2-7, the V gene TRBV10-3; TRBD1 is a possible D gene (6 bases). Germline V gives CDR1 ENHRY, CDR2 SYGVKD. This CDR3 region has 14 residues. The germline V and J ends were trimmed by 9 bases and 2 bases, with 17 bases remaining between them. The CDR3 DNA sequence: TGTGCCATTTCGCCGGGACAACAAACCTACGAGCAGTACTTC. Its translation is CAISPGQQTYEQYF.

This clonotype has ten or more counts. The rearrangement uses TRBV10-3 and TRBJ1-2; D possibly corresponds to TRBD1 (5 bases). The germline V and J ends were trimmed by 5 bases and 4 bases, with 11 bases remaining between them. This CDR3 region has 13 residues. Germline loops: CDR1 ENHRY, CDR2 SYGVKD. The CDR3 reads CAISTQGGYGYTF. The CDR3 DNA reads TGTGCCATCAGTACCCAGGGAGGCTATGGCTACACCTTC.

This clonotype was detected ten times or more. The chain joins TRBV15 to TRBJ1-1; tentative D call: TRBD1 (6 bases). The CDR3 covers 15 residues. In germline, CDR1 is LNHNV, CDR2 YYDKDF (reference sequence). V was clipped by 2 bases and J by 4 bases, with 14 bases between them. CDR3 protein: CATSRSLQGSTEAFF. The CDR3 nucleotides are TGTGCCACCAGCAGATCTCTACAGGGTTCCACTGAAGCTTTCTTT.

This clonotype was counted a single time. V is TRBV7-9 and J is TRBJ1-5; 8 bases are shared with TRBD1. Germline CDR1 and CDR2: SEHNR and FQNEAQ (reference sequence). Germline trimming cut 3 bases from V and 0 bases from J; bases unmatched to any gene: 7. The CDR3 covers 17 residues. DNA of the CDR3: TGTGCCAGCAGCTTCTGGACAGGGCAATCTAGCAATCAGCCCCAGCATTTT. Translating gives CASSFWTGQSSNQPQHF.

This clonotype was observed a handful of times. The chain is built from TRBV25-1 and TRBJ2-1; 12 bases map to TRBD2. The CDR3 contains 15 residues. Per the germline V gene, CDR1 is MGHDK and CDR2 is SYGVNS. V was pared by 4 bases and J by 5 bases, with 3 bases of the junction left unmatched. The CDR3 DNA follows: TGTGCCAGCAGTGGACTAGCGGGAGTCAACAATGAGCAGTTCTTC. It encodes CASSGLAGVNNEQFF.

This clonotype has a handful of counts. V and J are TRBV19 and TRBJ2-7; perhaps D is TRBD1 or TRBD2 (7 bases each). Trimming left V 6 bases short and J 3 bases short, with 15 bases between. Germline values: CDR1 LNHDA, CDR2 SQIVND (reference sequence). The CDR3 has 14 residues. The CDR3 loop is CASSPQGGLYEQYF. The CDR3, as DNA: TGTGCCAGTAGCCCTCAGGGGGGGCTCTACGAGCAGTACTTC. The complete variable domain, with remaining parts taken from reference TRBV19 and TRBJ2-7, reads DGGITQSPKYLFRKEGQNVTLSCEQNLNHDAMYWYRQDPGQGLRLIYYSQIVNDFQKGDIAEGYSVSREKKESFPLTVTSAQKNPTAFYLCASSPQGGLYEQYFGPGTRLTVT.

The chain combines TRBV29-1 with TRBJ2-1, with D perhaps matching TRBD1 (5 bases). The CDR3 is made up of 12 amino acids. Deletions cut 7 bases from V and 6 bases from J, with 13 bases between. Per the germline V gene, CDR1 is SQVTM and CDR2 is ANQGSEA. The CDR3 DNA is TGCAGCGCCGAAGGGGATAGCAATGAGCAGTTCTTC. Its protein product is CSAEGDSNEQFF.

This clonotype was detected many times. The chain uses TRBV28 and TRBJ1-2; D unresolved. Per germline, CDR1 MDHEN and CDR2 SYDVKM. This CDR3 region has 12 residues. Trimming pared 2 bases from V and 5 bases from J, leaving 6 bases between. The CDR3 nucleotides read TGTGCCAGCAGTTTAAAGGGATATGGCTACACCTTC. This sequence encodes CASSLKGYGYTF.

This clonotype was seen many times. The chain recombines TRBV2 with TRBJ1-5; a possible D gene is TRBD1 (5 bases). Trimming stripped 3 bases from V and 7 bases from J, with 13 bases between. Germline V CDR1 and CDR2: SNHLY, FYNNEI. This CDR3 spans 14 amino acids. CDR3 in amino acids: CASSERSAGQPQHF. CDR3 DNA sequence: TGTGCCAGCAGTGAGAGGTCGGCAGGGCAGCCCCAGCATTTT.

This clonotype was picked up many times. The V and J genes are TRBV11-2 and TRBJ1-5; D is undetermined. The ends were cut back, 5 bases at V and 1 base at J, with 12 bases in the middle. The CDR3 sequence is 15 residues long. Germline CDR1 reads SGHAT; CDR2 reads FQNNGV. The CDR3 region has the DNA TGTGCCAGCAGCCTCGCCCCGGACAGCAATCAGCCCCAGCATTTT. Its translation: CASSLAPDSNQPQHF.

This clonotype was recorded at least ten times. The rearrangement joins TRBV12-3 or TRBV12-4 to TRBJ1-1; 8 nucleotides align to TRBD1. V lost 7 bases, J lost 5 bases, and 12 bases stayed unmatched. The CDR3 totals 15 residues. DNA for the CDR3: TGTGCCAGCACTATTACCTACAGGGGGGAGACTGAAGCTTTCTTT. It encodes CASTITYRGETEAFF.

The chain has TRBV6-2 or TRBV6-3 and TRBJ2-7, with D unclear. The CDR3 extends over 15 amino acids. The germline V gene encodes CDR1 MNHEY and CDR2 SVGEGT. The ends were cut back, 5 bases at V and 1 base at J, with 15 bases in the middle. CDR3 DNA sequence: TGTGCCAGCAGTCCCCTAAAAGTGAAATCCTACGAGCAGTACTTC. This sequence encodes CASSPLKVKSYEQYF.

This clonotype appeared many times. This chain links TRBV6-2 or TRBV6-3 with TRBJ1-2, with 8 bases identical to TRBD1. Germline CDR1 reads MNHEY; CDR2 reads SVGEGT. The CDR3 runs 16 residues. V gave up 5 bases and J gave up 2 bases; unmatched junction bases: 10. CDR3 coding DNA: TGTGCCAGCAGTCCACCGCGTGACAGGGGAAACTATGGCTACACCTTC. This translates into CASSPPRDRGNYGYTF.

There are a few counts of this clonotype. This rearrangement joins TRBV7-2 to TRBJ2-1; either TRBD1 or TRBD2 may supply D (5 bases each). Looked up from germline, CDR1 is SGHTA and CDR2 is FQGNSA. V dropped 6 bases and J dropped 8 bases, with 14 bases sitting between them. The CDR3 runs to 13 residues. CDR3 sequence: CASRGTPLDEQFF. As DNA, the CDR3 is TGTGCCAGCAGGGGGACCCCCTTGGATGAGCAGTTCTTC.

The rearrangement uses TRBV4-1 and TRBJ2-2; TRBD2 aligns across 10 bases. This CDR3 spans 18 amino acids. Per germline, CDR1 MGHRA and CDR2 YSYEKL. Trimming took 1 base from V and 6 from J; bases not matched to a gene: 11. This CDR3 reads CASSQVWGLAGDAGELFF. CDR3 in DNA: TGCGCCAGCAGCCAAGTGTGGGGCCTAGCGGGAGATGCCGGGGAGCTGTTTTTT.

This clonotype was seen many times. This sequence joins TRBV5-6 and TRBJ1-4; the D is unclear. In germline, CDR1 is SGHDT, CDR2 YYEEEE. The CDR3 has 15 residues. V shed 4 bases and J shed 8 bases, with 18 bases lying between them. DNA for the CDR3: TGTGCCAGCAGCCCTCGTCGGCAGGCGGGGGAAAAACTGTTTTTT. Protein product: CASSPRRQAGEKLFF.

This clonotype was observed at least ten times. The chain carries TRBV4-3 and TRBJ2-7; D not resolved. Germline CDR1 LGHNA, CDR2 YSLEER. Trimming took 0 bases from V and 5 from J, leaving 14 bases between them. CDR3 length equals 15 residues. The CDR3, as DNA: TGCGCCAGCAGCCAAGAGAGACGCCAATCGGACGAGCAGTACTTC. Its translation is CASSQERRQSDEQYF.

This sequence joins TRBV28 and TRBJ2-7; tentatively, D is TRBD2 (6 bases). V was cut by 4 bases and J by 0 bases, with 16 bases left in between. The CDR3 contains 16 residues. Germline V gene lookup returns CDR1 MDHEN and CDR2 SYDVKM. Here the CDR3 DNA reads TGTGCCAGCAGTTCCTTAGCGGAGCACCCCTCCTACGAGCAGTACTTC. This translates into CASSSLAEHPSYEQYF.

The rearrangement links TRBV7-2 to TRBJ1-6; perhaps TRBD1 as D (5 bases). This CDR3 has 17 residues. Germline CDR1 and CDR2: SGHTA and FQGNSA. The V end was cut by 0 bases, the J end by 1 base, with 10 bases between. The CDR3 DNA reads as TGTGCCAGCAGCTTAGCAGGGGTGAGATCCTATAATTCACCCCTCCACTTT. Translation gives CASSLAGVRSYNSPLHF.